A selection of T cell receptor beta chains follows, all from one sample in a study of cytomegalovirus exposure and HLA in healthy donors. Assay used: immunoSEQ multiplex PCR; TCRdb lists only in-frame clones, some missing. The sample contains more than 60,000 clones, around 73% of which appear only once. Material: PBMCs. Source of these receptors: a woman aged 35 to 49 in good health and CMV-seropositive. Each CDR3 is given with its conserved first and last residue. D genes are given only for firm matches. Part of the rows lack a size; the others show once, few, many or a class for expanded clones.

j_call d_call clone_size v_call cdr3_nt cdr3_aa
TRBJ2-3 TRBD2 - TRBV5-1 TGCGCCAGCAGGACGGGGGGGCGCACAGATACGCAGTATTTT CASRTGGRTDTQYF
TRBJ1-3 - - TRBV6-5 TGTGCCAGCAGCATGTACAGGGGAAACACCATATATTTT CASSMYRGNTIYF
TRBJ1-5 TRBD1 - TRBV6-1 TGTGCCAGCAGTCCTCAGACAGGGGGCAGGGAGCCCCAGCATTTT CASSPQTGGREPQHF
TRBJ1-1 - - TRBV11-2 TGTGCCAGCAGCTTGGGGACTCACACTGAAGCTTTCTTT CASSLGTHTEAFF
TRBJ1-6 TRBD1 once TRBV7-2 TGTGCCAGCAGACCTTCAGGGGGCTTCGGGGAGGGGATGCACTTT CASRPSGGFGEGMHF
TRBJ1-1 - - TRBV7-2 TGTGCCAGCAGCTTACACGGGACACCGAACACTGAAGCTTTCTTT CASSLHGTPNTEAFF
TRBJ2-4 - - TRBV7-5 TGTGTCGAGCCTAAGATATCCCGGGGATCGGGCATTCAGTACTTC CVEPKISRGSGIQYF
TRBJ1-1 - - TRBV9 TGTGCCAGCAGCCAGGGACACTTCATGAACACTGAAGCTTTCTTT CASSQGHFMNTEAFF
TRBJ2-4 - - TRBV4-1 TGCGCCAGCAGCCAAGAGGCTAGTCCCAACGAAAACATTCAGTACTTC CASSQEASPNENIQYF
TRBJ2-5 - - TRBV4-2 TGTGCCAGCAGCCCCGGGACTCGAAAAGAGACCCAGTACTTC CASSPGTRKETQYF
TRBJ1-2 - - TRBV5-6 TGTGCCAGCAGGAGGGACTATGGCTACACCTTC CASRRDYGYTF
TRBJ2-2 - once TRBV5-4 TGTGCCAGCAGCTTGCTGCCAGGGGAGGGCACCGGGGAGCTGTTTTTT CASSLLPGEGTGELFF
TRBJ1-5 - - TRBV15 TGTGCCACCAGCAGTGACAGGCTTCTGAGCAATCAGCCCCAGCATTTT CATSSDRLLSNQPQHF
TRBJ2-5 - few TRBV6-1 TGTGCCAGCAGTGACTGGGGGGACGGGGACTTC CASSDWGDGDF
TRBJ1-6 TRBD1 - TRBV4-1 TGCGCCAGCAGCCAAGAAGGGACAGGGGGAGTTAATTCACCCCTCCACTTT CASSQEGTGGVNSPLHF
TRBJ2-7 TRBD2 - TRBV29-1 TGCAGCGTTCGCGGACTAGCGGGGGGGCCGGGCGAGCAGTACTTC CSVRGLAGGPGEQYF
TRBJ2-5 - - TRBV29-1 TGCAGCGTTGATTTTCGACTGAGTTGGACCCAGTACTTC CSVDFRLSWTQYF
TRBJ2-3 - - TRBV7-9 TGTTCCAGCAGCCCCCAAGAGTCTACGCAGTATTTT CSSSPQESTQYF
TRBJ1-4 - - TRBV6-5 TGTGCCAGCAGTTATCGACAGCCCGATGAAAAACTGTTTTTT CASSYRQPDEKLFF
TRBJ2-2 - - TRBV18 TGTGCCAGCTCATCTTCTCAGGGAAAGGACGGGGAGCTGTTTTTT CASSSSQGKDGELFF
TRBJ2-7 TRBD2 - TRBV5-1 TGCGCCAGCAGCTTGTCGACCGGACTAGCGGGGCTCGAGCAGTACTTC CASSLSTGLAGLEQYF
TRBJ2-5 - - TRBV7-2 TGTGCCAGCAGCTTCGGCGGGCAAGAGACCCAGTACTTC CASSFGGQETQYF
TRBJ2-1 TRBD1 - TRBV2 TGTGCCAGCAGTGAAGCGTTTGGGACAGCCTACAATGAGCAGTTCTTC CASSEAFGTAYNEQFF
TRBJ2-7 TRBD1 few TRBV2 TGTGCCAGCAGTTTCGACAGGGGGTACGAGCAGTACTTC CASSFDRGYEQYF
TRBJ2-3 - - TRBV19 TGTGCCAGTAGTTACAGGGGCACAGATACGCAGTATTTT CASSYRGTDTQYF
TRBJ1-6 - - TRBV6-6 TGTGCCAGCAGTTACTCCCCAGGGGACTCACCCCTCCACTTT CASSYSPGDSPLHF
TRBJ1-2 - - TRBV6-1 TGTGCCAGCAGCGTAAACTATGGCTACACCTTC CASSVNYGYTF
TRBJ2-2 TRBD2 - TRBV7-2 TGTGCCAGCAGCACCAGACTAGCGGGGGGGACCGGGGAGCTGTTTTTT CASSTRLAGGTGELFF
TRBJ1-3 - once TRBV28 TGTGCCAGCAGTTTACCACAGGTCTCTGGAAACACCATATATTTT CASSLPQVSGNTIYF
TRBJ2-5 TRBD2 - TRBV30 TGTGCCTGGGACCTTAGCGGGGATGAGACCCAGTACTTC CAWDLSGDETQYF
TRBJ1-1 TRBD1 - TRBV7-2 TGTGCCAGCAGCTCTGGACAGGGTGGGGGTGTGAACACTGAAGCTTTCTTT CASSSGQGGGVNTEAFF
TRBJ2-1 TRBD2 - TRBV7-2 TGTGCCAGCAGCTCTCGGGGGGGCAGTGATGAGCAGTTCTTC CASSSRGGSDEQFF
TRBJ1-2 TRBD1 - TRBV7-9 TGTGCCAGCACCCTACAGGACAGGGATCAGGGCTACACCTTC CASTLQDRDQGYTF
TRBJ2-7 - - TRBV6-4 TGTGCCAGCAGCAGTGTGAGTCCGGGACAAAAAACCTACGAGCAGTACTTC CASSSVSPGQKTYEQYF
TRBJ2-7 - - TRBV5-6 TGTGCCAGCAGTTCAGGGATGAGCGAGCAGTACTTC CASSSGMSEQYF
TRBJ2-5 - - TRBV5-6 TGTGCCAGCAGCTTCGGTGCGTTCCAAGAGACCCAGTACTTC CASSFGAFQETQYF
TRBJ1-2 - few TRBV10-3 TGTGCCATCAGTGACAGCTATGGCTACACCTTC CAISDSYGYTF